A single sample gave rise to the 11 T cell receptor beta chains below, sequenced in a study of beta chain features in type 1 diabetes. Sequenced material consisted of expressed TCRB transcripts (all of the isolated RNA was reverse transcribed). Sequencing was performed with immunoSEQ multiplex PCR; in TCRdb, only in-frame clones are kept and a portion is missing. This table holds over 700,000 clones, 17% found once. Source material: naive CD4+ T cells from blood. The receptors stem from a woman aged 18-29 years in good health.

As concerns this clone: Different DNA sequences within this sample yield the same CDR3. As DNA, the CDR3 is TGTGCCAGCAGCTTGGACACAGATACGCAGTATTTT. Protein sequence: CASSLDTDTQYF. This chain connects TRBV5-4 to TRBJ2-3; D is unclear. Trimming stripped 0 bases from V and 2 bases from J, with 1 base between. The CDR3 consists of 12 residues. Per the germline V gene, CDR1 is SGHNT and CDR2 is YYREEE (reference sequence).

In this sample, this clone turned up a few times. The chain combines TRBV7-2 with TRBJ2-3, with a weak D call TRBD2 (6 bases). Trimming shortened V by 2 bases and J by 2 bases, and 14 bases separated the two germline ends. Germline CDR1 SGHTA, CDR2 FQGNSA. The length of the CDR3 is 16 residues. CDR3 bases: TGTGCCAGCAGCTTATTATTAGCGGAACCCACAGATACGCAGTATTTT. The encoded protein is CASSLLLAEPTDTQYF.

The rearrangement links TRBV4-3 to TRBJ2-7; 13 bases line up with TRBD2. Trimming took 0 bases from V and 8 from J; bases not matched to a gene: 10. Germline V lookup: CDR1 LGHNA, CDR2 YSLEER. The CDR3 runs to 17 residues. The CDR3 spells CASSQDVGGLAGVQQYF. In nucleotides, the CDR3 is TGCGCCAGCAGCCAAGATGTCGGTGGACTAGCGGGAGTCCAGCAGTACTTC.

This clone was counted between two and nine times. V gene TRBV5-4 combines with J gene TRBJ2-1; no firm D call. Germline-derived CDR1 and CDR2 are SGHNT and YYREEE (reference sequence). V lost 0 bases and J 8 bases, leaving 9 bases between the germline ends. The CDR3 runs to 13 residues. The CDR3 loop reads CASSLAGRDEQFF. CDR3 sequence (DNA): TGTGCCAGCAGCTTGGCCGGTAGGGATGAGCAGTTCTTC.

The chain recombines TRBV4-2 with TRBJ1-5, with D unresolved. V lost 4 bases and J 5 bases, leaving 9 bases between the germline ends. The germline V gene encodes CDR1 LGHNA and CDR2 YNFKEQ. The CDR3 consists of 13 residues. The CDR3 nucleotides are TGTGCCAGCAGCCCGGACGGGGATCAGCCCCAGCATTTT. Residues: CASSPDGDQPQHF.

The V and J genes are TRBV11-2 and TRBJ2-7; D is undetermined. The CDR3 is made up of 13 amino acids. Trimming shortened V by 4 bases and J by 3 bases, and 10 bases separated the two germline ends. The germline gives CDR1 SGHAT, CDR2 FQNNGV. The CDR3 sequence: CASSSDAYYEQYF. The CDR3 DNA reads as TGTGCCAGCAGCTCGGACGCCTACTACGAGCAGTACTTC.

This clone was picked up a small number of times. The V and J genes are TRBV4-3 and TRBJ2-7; D perhaps matches TRBD1 (5 bases). The CDR3 length is 15 residues. Germline V gene data show CDR1 as LGHNA and CDR2 as YSLEER. The V end lost 4 bases, the J end lost 1 base, and 14 bases lay between the germline ends. The CDR3, as DNA: TGCGCCAGCAGCCGCGACAGAAAAGGGTCCTACGAGCAGTACTTC. Translating gives CASSRDRKGSYEQYF.

This clone turned up a few times. V is TRBV28 and J is TRBJ2-7; 7 bases are a match to TRBD1. This CDR3 is 13 amino acids long. Per the germline V gene, CDR1 is MDHEN and CDR2 is SYDVKM. The J segment lost 2 bases and the V segment lost 6 bases, leaving 4 bases of the junction unmatched. The CDR3 DNA reads as TGTGCCAGCAGACTGACAGGGCCCTACGAGCAGTACTTC. Translated: CASRLTGPYEQYF.

This clone was found a few times. The gene calls are TRBV5-6 and TRBJ1-2; 8 nucleotides line up with TRBD1. Germline V CDR1 and CDR2: SGHDT, YYEEEE. V lost 4 bases and J lost 5; bases outside the gene matches: 7. The CDR3 totals 14 residues. The CDR3 reads CASSRRTGWYGYTF. The CDR3 nucleotides read TGTGCCAGCAGCCGAAGGACAGGGTGGTATGGCTACACCTTC. The variable domain in full, completed from reference TRBV5-6 and TRBJ1-2, reads DAGVTQSPTHLIKTRGQQVTLRCSPKSGHDTVSWYQQALGQGPQFIFQYYEEEERQRGNFPDRFSGHQFPNYSSELNVNALLLGDSALYLCASSRRTGWYGYTFGSGTRLTVV.

This clone was seen more than once but under ten times. Other DNA variants within this sample encode the same CDR3. The V gene is TRBV18, the J gene TRBJ2-5; D is ambiguous. From germline, CDR1 is KGHSH and CDR2 LQKENI. CDR3 size: 13 residues. The V and J ends lost 0 bases and 2 bases respectively, with 4 bases between them. The CDR3 DNA follows: TGTGCCAGCTCACCACCCACACAAGAGACCCAGTACTTC. Translated: CASSPPTQETQYF.

This clone was detected only once. The rearrangement joins TRBV7-6 to TRBJ2-5; D is perhaps TRBD1 (6 bases). The CDR3 extends over 15 amino acids. V lost 5 bases and J lost 0, with 13 bases in between. Germline-derived CDR1 and CDR2 are SGHVS and FNYEAQ. CDR3 in amino acids: CASSELGQYQETQYF. DNA for the CDR3: TGTGCCAGCAGCGAACTCGGACAGTACCAAGAGACCCAGTACTTC.